This TCR beta chain is from a study of T cells in Graves' hyperthyroidism and ophthalmopathy (dated by TCRdb to between 2017 and 2020). Context from the whole study: Peripheral blood samples were taken at initial diagnosis, before any treatment was given. A discovery cohort of roughly 96 patients, 43 with Graves' ophthalmopathy and over 55 with stable Graves' hyperthyroidism, was used to find distinguishing TCR V-J signatures. Prospective prediction of ophthalmopathy was tested in an independent validation cohort consisting of 18 hyperthyroidism patients and 17 patients who later progressed to ophthalmopathy. The 85 to 100 discovery patients were randomly split 7:3 into training and test sets. In addition, the study compared T-cell repertoires in thyroid tissue and in blood from 6 or 7 Graves' hyperthyroidism patients. Once sampling was done, hyperthyroidism patients were given methimazole at a starting dose of 30 mg daily, whereas ophthalmopathy patients were given high-dose intravenous methylprednisolone. The paper reports TCR Vbeta CDR3 sequencing of about 140 peripheral blood samples: approximately 43 ophthalmopathy, over 70 hyperthyroidism and 17 progressor patients.

The TCR beta CDR3 regions were amplified from the RNA transcripts. A first-round RT-PCR of the TCR CDR3 used the HTBI primer set with the Qiagen OneStep RT-PCR kit. A second multiplex PCR round built the libraries, followed by size selection and purification. The libraries were sequenced on an Illumina HiSeq2000 using paired-end 100 bp reads. From the authors' description of their analysis: SOAPnuke was used to process the raw data, removing reads that contained adapters or uncalled bases, had a mean Phred below 15, or lacked an exact match to the constant primer or identifier. COPE v1.2.5 was used to merge high-quality paired reads, and clonotypes were defined as unique nucleotide sequences. MiTCR v1.1 was used to align the clonotypes against IMGT TRBV, TRBD and TRBJ reference segments. Analysis was restricted to V-J combinations with a frequency above 0.0001, which covered roughly 99% of repertoires. The TCS score was defined as the ratio of F50 (clonal expansion) to E x V (chaos), calculated using BLOSUM62-based TCRdist between CDR3 peptides within each V-J. Welch's t-statistics and random forest reduced 514 V-J features to 13, which were used in a naive Bayes classifier (R e1071). TCRdb reanalyzed the raw reads on its own, using fastp at Q25 for trimming and MiXCR for clone calling, and kept in-frame beta chains. A single entry per CDR3 protein holds the most common genes and DNA from its merged rows. Here the V and J calls rest on TCRdb's processing, not on the authors' analysis. The table for this sample lists some 570,000 distinct CDR3 sequences; 13% to 15% of them were counted only once. The ten largest clones represent 7% to 9% of the sample.

Broader findings and caveats from the paper: During validation, the model predicted progression to ophthalmopathy a median of about 5.9 months ahead of onset, with approximately 71% sensitivity and about 75% specificity. Most expanded thyroid clonotypes (frequency above 0.001) were also found in blood, which suggests that blood repertoires may mirror thyroid immune responses. A 13 V-J signature model separated ophthalmopathy from stable hyperthyroidism, with over 85% sensitivity and 81.08% specificity in cross-validation and 80%/75% in testing. Sample size was not statistically predetermined, and investigators were not blinded to group allocation.

Measured from the cysteine to the phenylalanine, the CDR3 is 15 residues long. The kept DNA is CDR3 alone, 45 bases in frame from the first base. The V and J ends are trimmed by 3 bases and 2 bases, leaving 11 bases between them. According to the germline V gene (reference sequence), CDR1 reads SEHNR and CDR2 reads FQNEAQ. Ophthalmopathy patients had moderately to severely active disease, Clinical Activity Score of at least 3, NOSPECS grade of at least 4, and duration under 3 months. Any patient with an uncontrolled infection, another autoimmune disease, pregnancy or lactation was excluded. Diagnoses were established on the basis of clinical symptoms, serum thyroxine and TRAb, thyroid ultrasound, and orbital computed tomography. Ficoll-Paque density gradient centrifugation was used to isolate PBMCs from about 9.4 ml of fresh peripheral blood. Trizol reagent was used to extract total RNA, and RNA quality was then checked on an Agilent 2100 Bioanalyzer.

This clonotype was seen at least ten times. Its antigen is currently not known. No clone much larger than this one lies a single base away; base qualities are absent. This sequence uses TRBV7-9 and TRBJ2-1; the D gene cannot be resolved reliably. The sequence was collected from a woman under 30 with Graves' ophthalmopathy. Sequenced material: blood. The sequenced DNA: TGTGCCAGCAGCTTTGTCCAAGGGACCTACAATGAGCAGTTCTTC. It encodes CASSFVQGTYNEQFF.